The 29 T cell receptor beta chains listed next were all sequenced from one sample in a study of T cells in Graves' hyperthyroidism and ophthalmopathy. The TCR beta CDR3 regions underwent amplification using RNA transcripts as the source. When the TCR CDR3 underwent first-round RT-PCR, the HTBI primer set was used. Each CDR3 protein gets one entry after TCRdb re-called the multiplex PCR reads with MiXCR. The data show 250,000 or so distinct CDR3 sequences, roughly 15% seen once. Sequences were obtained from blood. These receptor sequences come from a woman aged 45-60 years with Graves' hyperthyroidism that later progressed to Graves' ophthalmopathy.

In nucleotides, the CDR3 is TGCGCCAGCAGCTCGGGAGACAGGCCTAAGAACACTGAAGCTTTCTTT. Protein sequence: CASSSGDRPKNTEAFF. The chain has TRBV5-1 and TRBJ1-1; D might be TRBD1 (6 bases). Germline assignment: CDR1 SGHRS and CDR2 YFSETQ. V was cut by 3 bases and J by 1 base, with 16 bases left in between. This CDR3 has 16 residues.

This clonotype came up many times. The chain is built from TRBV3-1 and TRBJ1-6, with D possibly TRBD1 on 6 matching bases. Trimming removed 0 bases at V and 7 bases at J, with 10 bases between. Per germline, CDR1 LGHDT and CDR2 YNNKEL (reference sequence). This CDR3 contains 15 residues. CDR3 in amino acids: CASSQDERGNSPLHF. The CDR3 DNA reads TGTGCCAGCAGCCAAGATGAGAGGGGGAATTCACCCCTCCACTTT.

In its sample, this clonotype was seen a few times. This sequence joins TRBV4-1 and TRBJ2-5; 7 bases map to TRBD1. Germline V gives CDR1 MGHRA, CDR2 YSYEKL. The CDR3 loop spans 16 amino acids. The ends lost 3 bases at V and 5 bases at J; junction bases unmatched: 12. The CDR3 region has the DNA TGCGCCAGCAGCCATCCGGTGACAGGGAATTTCGAGACCCAGTACTTC. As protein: CASSHPVTGNFETQYF.

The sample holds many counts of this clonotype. The CDR3: CSARLAGAISLSYNEQFF. CDR3 bases: TGCAGTGCTCGACTAGCGGGAGCGATAAGCCTTTCCTACAATGAGCAGTTCTTC. The J gene is TRBJ2-1, the V gene TRBV20-1, with 12 bases identical to TRBD2. V lost 5 bases and J lost 1; bases outside the gene matches: 12. The CDR3 is 18 residues long. Germline V CDR1 and CDR2: DFQATT, SNEGSKA (reference sequence).

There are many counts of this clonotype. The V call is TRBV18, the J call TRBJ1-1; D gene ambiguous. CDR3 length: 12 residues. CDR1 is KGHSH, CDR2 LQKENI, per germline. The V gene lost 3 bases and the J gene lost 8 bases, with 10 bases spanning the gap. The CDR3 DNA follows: TGTGCCAGCTCACCGAAGGGATACGAAGCTTTCTTT. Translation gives CASSPKGYEAFF.

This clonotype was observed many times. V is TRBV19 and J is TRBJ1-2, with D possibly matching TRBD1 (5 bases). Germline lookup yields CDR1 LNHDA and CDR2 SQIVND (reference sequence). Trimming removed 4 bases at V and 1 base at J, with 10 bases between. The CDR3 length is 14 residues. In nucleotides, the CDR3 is TGTGCCAGTAGTAGGGGACCAATTAACTATGGCTACACCTTC. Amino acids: CASSRGPINYGYTF.

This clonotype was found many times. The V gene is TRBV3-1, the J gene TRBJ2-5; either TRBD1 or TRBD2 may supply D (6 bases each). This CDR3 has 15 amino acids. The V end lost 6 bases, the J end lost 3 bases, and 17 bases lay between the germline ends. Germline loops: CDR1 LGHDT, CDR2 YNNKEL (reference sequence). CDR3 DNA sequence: TGTGCCAGCAGGGGCGGGAACAGGGCGGAAGAGACCCAGTACTTC. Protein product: CASRGGNRAEETQYF.

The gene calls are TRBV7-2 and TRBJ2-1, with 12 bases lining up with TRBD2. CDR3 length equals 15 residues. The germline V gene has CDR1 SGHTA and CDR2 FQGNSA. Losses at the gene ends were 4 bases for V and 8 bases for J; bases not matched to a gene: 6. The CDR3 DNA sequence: TGTGCCAGCAGCTCATGGACTAGCGGGATGCATGAGCAGTTCTTC. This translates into CASSSWTSGMHEQFF.

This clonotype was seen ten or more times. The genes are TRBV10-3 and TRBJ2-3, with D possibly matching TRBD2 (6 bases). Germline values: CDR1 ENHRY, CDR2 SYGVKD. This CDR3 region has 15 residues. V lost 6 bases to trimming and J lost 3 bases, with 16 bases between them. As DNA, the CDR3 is TGTGCCATCAGGAAAGGAGGGAAAGGAACAGATACGCAGTATTTT. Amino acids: CAIRKGGKGTDTQYF.

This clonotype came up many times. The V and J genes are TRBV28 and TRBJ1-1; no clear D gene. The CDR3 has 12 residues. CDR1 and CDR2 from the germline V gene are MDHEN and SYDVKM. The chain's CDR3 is CGAVGMNTEAFF. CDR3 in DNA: TGTGGGGCGGTGGGGATGAACACTGAAGCTTTCTTT.

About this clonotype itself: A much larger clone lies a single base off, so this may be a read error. CDR3: CASSSRRGATEAFF. In nucleotides, the CDR3 is TGTGCCAGCAGTTCCCGACGGGGTGCCACTGAGGCTTTCTTT. The V gene is TRBV28, the J gene TRBJ1-1, with D unclear. Germline V gene sequence: CDR1 MDHEN, CDR2 SYDVKM. The CDR3 covers 14 residues.

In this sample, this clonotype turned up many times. The CDR3 sequence is CASSPSTGGTPYNEQFF. The CDR3 nucleotides are TGCGCCAGCAGCCCTTCAACGGGCGGGACTCCCTACAATGAGCAGTTCTTC. The chain has TRBV5-1 and TRBJ2-1; TRBD2 might be the D (6 bases). Germline V gives CDR1 SGHRS, CDR2 YFSETQ. The CDR3 totals 17 residues. The V end lost 4 bases, the J end lost 2 bases, and 19 bases lay between the germline ends.

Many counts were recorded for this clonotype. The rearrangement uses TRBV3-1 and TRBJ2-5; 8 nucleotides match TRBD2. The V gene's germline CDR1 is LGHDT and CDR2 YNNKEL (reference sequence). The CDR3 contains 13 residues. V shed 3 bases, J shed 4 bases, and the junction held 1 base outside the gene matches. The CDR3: CASSQRGAETQYF. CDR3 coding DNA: TGTGCCAGCAGCCAGCGGGGGGCAGAGACCCAGTACTTC.

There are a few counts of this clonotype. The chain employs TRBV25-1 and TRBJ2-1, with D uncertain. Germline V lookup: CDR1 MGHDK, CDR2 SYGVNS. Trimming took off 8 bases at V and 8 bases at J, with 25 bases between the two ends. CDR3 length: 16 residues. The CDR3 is CASQRERASIGYEQFF. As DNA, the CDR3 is TGTGCCAGCCAAAGGGAACGAGCTTCTATAGGCTATGAGCAGTTCTTC.

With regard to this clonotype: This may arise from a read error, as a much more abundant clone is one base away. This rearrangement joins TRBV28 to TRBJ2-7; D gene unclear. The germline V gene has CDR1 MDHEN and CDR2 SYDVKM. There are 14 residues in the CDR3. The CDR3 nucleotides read TGTGCCGGCAGGCTAGTACAGAGCTCCTACGAGCAGTACTTC. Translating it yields CAGRLVQSSYEQYF. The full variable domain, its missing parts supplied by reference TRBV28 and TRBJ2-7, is DVKVTQSSRYLVKRTGEKVFLECVQDMDHENMFWYRQDPGLGLRLIYFSYDVKMKEKGDIPEGYSVSREKKERFSLILESASTNQTSMYLCAGRLVQSSYEQYFGPGTRLTVT.

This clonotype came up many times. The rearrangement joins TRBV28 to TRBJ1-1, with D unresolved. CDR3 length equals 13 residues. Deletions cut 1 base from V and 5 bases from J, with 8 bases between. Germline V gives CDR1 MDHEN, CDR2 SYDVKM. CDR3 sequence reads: CASSLYSGTEAFF. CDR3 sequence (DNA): TGTGCCAGCAGTTTATATTCTGGGACTGAAGCTTTCTTT. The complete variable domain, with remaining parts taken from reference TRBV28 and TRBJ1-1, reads DVKVTQSSRYLVKRTGEKVFLECVQDMDHENMFWYRQDPGLGLRLIYFSYDVKMKEKGDIPEGYSVSREKKERFSLILESASTNQTSMYLCASSLYSGTEAFFGQGTRLTVV.

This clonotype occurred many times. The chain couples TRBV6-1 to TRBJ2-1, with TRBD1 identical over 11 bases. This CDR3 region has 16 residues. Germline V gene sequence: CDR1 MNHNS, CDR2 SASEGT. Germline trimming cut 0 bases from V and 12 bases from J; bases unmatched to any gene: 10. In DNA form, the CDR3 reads TGTGCCAGCAGTGAAGCCGGGACAGGGGGTACCCTCGTGCAGTTCTTC. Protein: CASSEAGTGGTLVQFF.

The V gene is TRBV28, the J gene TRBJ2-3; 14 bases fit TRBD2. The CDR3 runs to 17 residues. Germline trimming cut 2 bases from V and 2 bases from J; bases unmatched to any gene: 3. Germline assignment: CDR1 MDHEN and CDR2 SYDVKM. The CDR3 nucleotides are TGTGCCAGCAGTTTAGGACTAGCGGGAGGCTTCACAGATACGCAGTATTTT. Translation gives CASSLGLAGGFTDTQYF.

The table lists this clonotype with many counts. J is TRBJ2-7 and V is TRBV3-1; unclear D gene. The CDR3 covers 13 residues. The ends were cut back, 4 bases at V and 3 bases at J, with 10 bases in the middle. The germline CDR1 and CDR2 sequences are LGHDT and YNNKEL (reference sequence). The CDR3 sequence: CASSRQFDYEQYF. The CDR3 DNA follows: TGTGCCAGCAGCCGGCAGTTCGACTACGAGCAGTACTTC.

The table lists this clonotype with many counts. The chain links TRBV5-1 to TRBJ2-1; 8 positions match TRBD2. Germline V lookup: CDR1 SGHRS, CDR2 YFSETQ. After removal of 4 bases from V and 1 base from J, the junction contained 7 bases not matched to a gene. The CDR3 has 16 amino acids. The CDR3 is CASSPRTSLSYNEQFF. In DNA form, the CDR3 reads TGCGCCAGCAGCCCTAGGACTAGCTTATCCTACAATGAGCAGTTCTTC.

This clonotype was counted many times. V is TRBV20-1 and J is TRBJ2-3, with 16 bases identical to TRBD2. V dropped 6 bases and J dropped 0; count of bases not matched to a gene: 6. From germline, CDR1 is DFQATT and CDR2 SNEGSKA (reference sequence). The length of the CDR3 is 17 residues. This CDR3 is CSAPGLAGGISTDTQYF. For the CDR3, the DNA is TGCAGTGCACCGGGACTAGCGGGAGGGATCAGCACAGATACGCAGTATTTT.

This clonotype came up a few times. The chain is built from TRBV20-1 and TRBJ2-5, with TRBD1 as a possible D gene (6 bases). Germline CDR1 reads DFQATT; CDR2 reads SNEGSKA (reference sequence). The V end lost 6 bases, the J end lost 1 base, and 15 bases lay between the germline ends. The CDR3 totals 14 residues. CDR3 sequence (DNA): TGCAGTGCGGAAATGGGACAACTCCAAGAGACCCAGTACTTC. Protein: CSAEMGQLQETQYF.

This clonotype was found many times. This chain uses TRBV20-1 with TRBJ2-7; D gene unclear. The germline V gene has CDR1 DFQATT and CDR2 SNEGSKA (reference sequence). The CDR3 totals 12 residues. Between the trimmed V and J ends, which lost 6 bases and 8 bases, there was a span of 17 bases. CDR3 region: CSALVTAPQQYF. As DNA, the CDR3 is TGCAGTGCCCTAGTAACCGCCCCGCAGCAGTACTTC.

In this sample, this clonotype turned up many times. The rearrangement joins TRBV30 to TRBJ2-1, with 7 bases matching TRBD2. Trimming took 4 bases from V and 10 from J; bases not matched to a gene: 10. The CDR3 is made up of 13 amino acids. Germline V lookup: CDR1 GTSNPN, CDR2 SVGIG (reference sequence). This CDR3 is CAWNIFSGSEQFF. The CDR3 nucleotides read TGTGCCTGGAATATCTTTAGCGGGTCCGAGCAGTTCTTC. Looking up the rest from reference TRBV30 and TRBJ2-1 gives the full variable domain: SQTIHQWPATLVQPVGSPLSLECTVEGTSNPNLYWYRQAAGRGLQLLFYSVGIGQISSEVPQNLSASRPQDRQFILSSKKLLLSDSGFYLCAWNIFSGSEQFFGPGTRLTVL.

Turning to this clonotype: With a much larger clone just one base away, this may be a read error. The CDR3 sequence: CASSEKWTLNTEELFF. Written as DNA, the CDR3 is TGCGCCAGCAGTGAGAAGTGGACTTTGAACACCGAGGAGCTGTTTTTT. The chain uses TRBV10-1 and TRBJ2-2; perhaps TRBD2 as D (5 bases). This CDR3 region has 16 residues. The germline V gene has CDR1 WNHNN and CDR2 SYGVQD (reference sequence).

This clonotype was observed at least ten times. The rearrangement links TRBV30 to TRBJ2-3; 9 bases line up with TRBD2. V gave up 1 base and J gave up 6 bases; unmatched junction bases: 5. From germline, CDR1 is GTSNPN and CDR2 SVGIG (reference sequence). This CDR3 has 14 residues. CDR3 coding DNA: TGTGCCTGGAGTGATCTAGCGGGGAGGGATACGCAGTATTTT. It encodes CAWSDLAGRDTQYF.

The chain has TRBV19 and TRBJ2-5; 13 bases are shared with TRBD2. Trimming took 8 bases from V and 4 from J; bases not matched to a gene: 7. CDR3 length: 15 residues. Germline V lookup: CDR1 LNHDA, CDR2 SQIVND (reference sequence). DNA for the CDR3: TGTGCCAGTCAACGGGGACTAGCGGGGCGAGAGACCCAGTACTTC. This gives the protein CASQRGLAGRETQYF. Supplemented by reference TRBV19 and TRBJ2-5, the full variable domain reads DGGITQSPKYLFRKEGQNVTLSCEQNLNHDAMYWYRQDPGQGLRLIYYSQIVNDFQKGDIAEGYSVSREKKESFPLTVTSAQKNPTAFYLCASQRGLAGRETQYFGPGTRLLVL.

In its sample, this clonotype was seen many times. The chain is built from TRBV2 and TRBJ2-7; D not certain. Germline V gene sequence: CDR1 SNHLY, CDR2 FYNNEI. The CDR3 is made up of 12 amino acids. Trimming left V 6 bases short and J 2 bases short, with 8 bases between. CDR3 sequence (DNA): TGTGCCAGCAGAGGCGGACCCTACGAGCAGTACTTC. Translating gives CASRGGPYEQYF.

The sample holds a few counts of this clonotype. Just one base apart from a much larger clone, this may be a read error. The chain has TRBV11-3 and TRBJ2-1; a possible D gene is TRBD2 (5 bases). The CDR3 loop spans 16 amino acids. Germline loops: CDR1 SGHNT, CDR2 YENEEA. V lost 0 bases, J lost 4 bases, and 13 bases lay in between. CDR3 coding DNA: TGTGCCAGCAGCTTAGAACAAGCGGTAGATTACAATGAGCAGTTCTTC. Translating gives CASSLEQAVDYNEQFF.